These 15 T cell receptor beta chains came from one sample sequenced in a study of T cell repertoires in cytomegalovirus infection. Each CDR3 protein gets one entry after TCRdb re-called the reads with MiXCR. In the table there are around 740,000 distinct CDR3 sequences, roughly a third of which are singletons. What was sequenced was PBMCs. Receptors originate from a human donor in good health (CMV status not recorded). Some clones in this sample may be carry-over from other donors' samples.

The J gene is TRBJ1-1, the V gene TRBV28; D is unclear. The V gene lost 5 bases and the J gene lost 3 bases, with 19 bases spanning the gap. Germline CDR1 MDHEN, CDR2 SYDVKM. This CDR3 comprises 16 residues. The CDR3 reads CASSPSFKGNYTEAFF. The DNA of the CDR3 is TGTGCCAGCAGTCCCAGCTTTAAGGGAAATTACACTGAAGCTTTCTTT.

The chain carries TRBV5-1 and TRBJ1-1, with D perhaps matching TRBD1 (5 bases). CDR1 and CDR2 from the germline V gene are SGHRS and YFSETQ. V was trimmed by 0 bases and J by 4 bases, leaving 19 bases between them. The CDR3 covers 17 residues. CDR3 bases: TGCGCCAGCAGCTTGGTGGAAAGGCAGGGAGGGTTCACTGAAGCTTTCTTT. It encodes CASSLVERQGGFTEAFF.

This clonotype was seen only a few times. The V call is TRBV28, the J call TRBJ2-1, with 11 bases matching TRBD2. The CDR3 contains 13 residues. Germline trimming cut 8 bases from V and 9 bases from J; bases unmatched to any gene: 6. CDR1 is MDHEN and CDR2 is SYDVKM in the germline V gene. CDR3 region: CASGGLAGGEQFF. DNA of the CDR3: TGTGCCAGCGGAGGGCTAGCGGGGGGTGAGCAGTTCTTC.

The chain uses TRBV12-3 or TRBV12-4 and TRBJ1-1; D is unclear. Trimming took 5 bases from V and 4 from J, leaving 11 bases between them. The CDR3 contains 13 residues. The CDR3 reads CASSEGLGTEAFF. The CDR3, as DNA: TGTGCCAGCAGTGAGGGTCTGGGCACTGAAGCTTTCTTT.

For this clonotype: The CDR3 end shows no conserved phenylalanine or tryptophan, and so a read error is likely. The chain is built from TRBV12-3 or TRBV12-4 and TRBJ2-1, with TRBD1 identical over 9 bases. The V gene end was trimmed by 3 bases and the J gene end by 3 bases; junction bases not matched to a gene: 3. The CDR3 is 15 residues long. CDR3 nucleotide sequence: TGTGCCAGCAGTTTTCGACAGGGGGGCTACAATGAGCAGTTCCTA. This encodes CASSFRQGGYNEQFL.

The CDR3, as DNA: TGTGCCAGCAGTCGCCACGGGGGGGGCTTGGGCTACACCTTC. It codes for CASSRHGGGLGYTF. V usage is TRBV6-6 and J usage is TRBJ1-2, with D perhaps TRBD1 (6 bases). CDR1 and CDR2 from the germline V gene are MNHNY and SVGAGI (reference sequence). The CDR3 loop spans 14 amino acids. Deletions cut 5 bases from V and 8 bases from J, with 18 bases between.

The genes are TRBV20-1 and TRBJ1-1; D is unclear. This CDR3 has 11 residues. V was pared by 8 bases and J by 0 bases, with 7 bases between. Germline values: CDR1 DFQATT, CDR2 SNEGSKA (reference sequence). The chain's CDR3 is CSSKLNTEAFF. The DNA of the CDR3 is TGCAGTAGTAAGTTGAACACTGAAGCTTTCTTT.

This clonotype showed up just a few times. The junction differs from germline at one of its ends, possibly a read error. The chain uses TRBV4-1 and TRBJ1-1, with D unclear. This CDR3 spans 15 amino acids. CDR1 and CDR2 from the germline V gene are MGHRA and YSYEKL. CDR3 region: CASSQEAFVNTEAFF. CDR3 coding DNA: TGTGCCAGCAGCCAAGAAGCGTTCGTGAACACTGAAGCTTTCTTT.

This sequence joins TRBV7-2 and TRBJ1-4, with 7 bases aligning to TRBD1. Germline trimming cut 7 bases from V and 6 bases from J; bases unmatched to any gene: 8. This CDR3 contains 14 residues. Germline CDR1 is SGHTA and CDR2 is FQGNSA. The CDR3 coding sequence is TGTGCCAGCACAACTTTCAGGGGGGATGAAAAACTGTTTTTT. Protein product: CASTTFRGDEKLFF.

J is TRBJ1-1 and V is TRBV7-8, with 8 positions matching TRBD1. Germline V CDR1 and CDR2: SGHVS, FQNEAQ. V lost 1 base and J lost 11; bases outside the gene matches: 6. The CDR3 contains 13 residues. The CDR3 here is CASSLGGGDRAFF. For the CDR3, the DNA is TGTGCCAGCAGCTTAGGGGGGGGGGACAGGGCTTTCTTT.

The genes are TRBV7-9 and TRBJ1-1; 8 bases agree with TRBD1. The germline V gene has CDR1 SEHNR and CDR2 FQNEAQ (reference sequence). The length of the CDR3 is 14 residues. V dropped 5 bases and J dropped 0; count of bases not matched to a gene: 2. Here the CDR3 DNA reads TGTGCCAGCAGCGAACAGGGGGTGAACACTGAAGCTTTCTTT. This encodes CASSEQGVNTEAFF.

The V and J genes are TRBV10-3 and TRBJ1-1; 7 nucleotides align to TRBD1. With V trimmed by 6 bases and J by 2 bases, 9 bases remained unmatched. Germline values: CDR1 ENHRY, CDR2 SYGVKD. CDR3 length equals 15 residues. This chain's CDR3 is CAIRKETGRNTEAFF. CDR3 nucleotides: TGTGCCATCAGGAAGGAGACAGGGAGAAACACTGAAGCTTTCTTT.

The CDR3 protein is CASSPDRAATNYNEQFF. CDR3 coding DNA: TGTGCCAGCAGCCCTGATCGCGCGGCTACCAATTACAATGAGCAGTTCTTC. The genes are TRBV5-4 and TRBJ2-1; D unresolved. The CDR3 runs to 17 residues. V was pared by 4 bases and J by 4 bases, with 21 bases between. CDR1 SGHNT and CDR2 YYREEE come from the germline V gene (reference sequence).

The genes are TRBV19 and TRBJ1-5; possible D gene TRBD1, 5 bases. The V gene's germline CDR1 is LNHDA and CDR2 SQIVND (reference sequence). Deletions cut 3 bases from V and 6 bases from J, with 12 bases between. CDR3 size: 14 residues. CDR3 coding DNA: TGTGCCAGTAGTATTCGCAGGGTTGGTCAGCCCCAGCATTTT. Translating gives CASSIRRVGQPQHF.

The chain is built from TRBV5-1 and TRBJ2-7; no reliable D call. Trimming left V 10 bases short and J 2 bases short, with 13 bases between. This CDR3 is 12 amino acids long. Germline-derived CDR1 and CDR2 are SGHRS and YFSETQ. The CDR3 loop reads CAPNKGTYEQYF. The DNA for the CDR3 is TGCGCCCCCAATAAAGGAACCTACGAGCAGTACTTC.